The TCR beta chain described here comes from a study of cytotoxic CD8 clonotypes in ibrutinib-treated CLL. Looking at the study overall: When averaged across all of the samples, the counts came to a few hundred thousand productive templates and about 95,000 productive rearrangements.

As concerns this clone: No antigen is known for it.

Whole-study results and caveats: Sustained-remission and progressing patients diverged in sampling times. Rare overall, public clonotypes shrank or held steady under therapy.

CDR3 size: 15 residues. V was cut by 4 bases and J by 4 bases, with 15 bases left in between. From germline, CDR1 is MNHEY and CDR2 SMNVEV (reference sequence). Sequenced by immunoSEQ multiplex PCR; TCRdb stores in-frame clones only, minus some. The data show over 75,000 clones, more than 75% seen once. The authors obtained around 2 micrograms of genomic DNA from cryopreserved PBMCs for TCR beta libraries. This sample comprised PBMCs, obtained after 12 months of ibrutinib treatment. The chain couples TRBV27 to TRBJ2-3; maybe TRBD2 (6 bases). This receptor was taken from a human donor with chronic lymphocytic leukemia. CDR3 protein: CASSYSGVAADTQYF. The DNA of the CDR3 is TGTGCCAGCAGTTATTCGGGGGTAGCGGCAGATACGCAGTATTTT.